The T cell receptor (beta chain) under discussion was sequenced for a study of blood T cells in healthy people across ages. PCR was performed a second time for roughly 7 to 11 cycles using a sample-barcoded 5' primer and a J-beta primer mix. TCRdb used MiXCR to reprocess the 5' RACE reads, holding one entry per CDR3 protein. In the table there are about 540,000 distinct CDR3 sequences, 24% of which are singletons. This clonotype was picked up a small number of times. CDR1 and CDR2 from the germline V gene are SGDLS and YYNGEE. V trimming: 3 bases; J trimming: 8 bases; junction bases outside the gene matches: 6. CDR3 length equals 16 residues. These sequences were also reported in another study, on T cells of mothers and their children.

Sequencing was done on a sample of blood. This clonotype was sampled from a boy aged 10-17 years in good health. The J gene is TRBJ2-1, the V gene TRBV9, with 15 nucleotides matching TRBD2. CDR3 sequence reads: CASSAWGLAGGDEQFF. The CDR3 DNA reads as TGTGCCAGCAGCGCCTGGGGACTAGCGGGGGGCGATGAGCAGTTCTTC. The full variable domain, completed using reference TRBV9 and TRBJ2-1, is DSGVTQTPKHLITATGQRVTLRCSPRSGDLSVYWYQQSLDQGLQFLIQYYNGEERAKGNILERFSAQQFPDLHSELNLSSLELGDSALYFCASSAWGLAGGDEQFFGPGTRLTVL.